The 6 T cell receptor beta chains below were found in one sample sequenced in a study of T-cell memory formation after mild COVID-19 (dated by TCRdb to the early 2020s). The method behind the library was 5' RACE. These reads were obtained on an Illumina NovaSeq 6000. TCRdb took the public reads, trimmed them with fastp at Q25, ran MiXCR for clone calling and kept in-frame beta chains. Rows are combined by CDR3 protein, so each entry shows the most common genes and DNA. The sample table lists fewer than 350,000 distinct CDR3 sequences, approximately 15% of them with a count of one. The ten most abundant clones make up 20% to 25% of the sample. Sequenced material: PBMCs or a T cell subset sorted from them (not recorded which). The source is a man younger than 30 who had mild COVID-19 (a few samples of this study predate the infection). The sample titles of this study are shuffled in the database, so cell type and time point are left out; the donor was told from shared clones.

The V and J genes are TRBV4-1 and TRBJ2-3; no clear D. Germline loops: CDR1 MGHRA, CDR2 YSYEKL. Trimming removed 8 bases from V and 0 bases from J, with 15 bases in between. The CDR3 spans 15 residues. In DNA, the CDR3 is TGCGCCAGCGCAGAACTAATTTTTAGCACAGATACGCAGTATTTT. Its protein is CASAELIFSTDTQYF.

In this sample, this clonotype turned up a few times. The CDR3 DNA is TGTGCCAGCAGCTTACACAGGGACTACTGGAATTCACCCCTCCACTTT. Translating gives CASSLHRDYWNSPLHF. The chain is built from TRBV11-2 and TRBJ1-6, with D perhaps matching TRBD1 (6 bases). The CDR3 extends over 16 amino acids. The V gene lost 2 bases and the J gene lost 7 bases, with 15 bases spanning the gap. CDR1 SGHAT and CDR2 FQNNGV come from the germline V gene.

In its sample, this clonotype was seen a few times. This chain uses TRBV12-3 or TRBV12-4 with TRBJ2-5; D is uncertain. The V end was cut by 1 base, the J end by 2 bases, with 8 bases between. CDR3 size: 14 residues. CDR3 nucleotide sequence: TGTGCCAGCAGTTTAGAATCTCGTCAAGAGACCCAGTACTTC. It codes for CASSLESRQETQYF.

The chain recombines TRBV7-2 with TRBJ2-1; the D gene is possibly TRBD2 (6 bases). This CDR3 has 14 amino acids. Germline V CDR1 and CDR2: SGHTA, FQGNSA. V gave up 5 bases and J gave up 5 bases, with 13 bases separating them. DNA for the CDR3: TGTGCCAGCAGCGGCGGAGGGGTCAACAATGAGCAGTTCTTC. Protein sequence: CASSGGGVNNEQFF. Drawing the rest from reference TRBV7-2 and TRBJ2-1, the complete variable domain is GAGVSQSPSNKVTEKGKDVELRCDPISGHTALYWYRQSLGQGLEFLIYFQGNSAPDKSGLPSDRFSAERTGGSVSTLTIQRTQQEDSAVYLCASSGGGVNNEQFFGPGTRLTVL.

This clonotype was counted a few times. This chain joins TRBV5-1 and TRBJ2-3; 9 nucleotides align to TRBD1. The trim removed 2 bases at V and 2 bases at J, leaving 9 bases unmatched. The CDR3 loop spans 17 amino acids. From germline, CDR1 is SGHRS and CDR2 YFSETQ. In DNA, the CDR3 is TGCGCCAGCAGCTTCCTCTTTAGGACAGGGGACACAGATACGCAGTATTTT. Its translation is CASSFLFRTGDTDTQYF.

This clonotype occurred a few times. The chain joins TRBV12-3 or TRBV12-4 to TRBJ1-1, with 8 bases matching TRBD1. The junction had 7 bases not matched to a gene; V was cut back by 2 bases and J by 5 bases. CDR3 length equals 15 residues. The CDR3 protein is CASSLRGRGRTEAFF. The CDR3 bases are TGTGCCAGCAGTTTAAGGGGCAGGGGGCGTACTGAAGCTTTCTTT.